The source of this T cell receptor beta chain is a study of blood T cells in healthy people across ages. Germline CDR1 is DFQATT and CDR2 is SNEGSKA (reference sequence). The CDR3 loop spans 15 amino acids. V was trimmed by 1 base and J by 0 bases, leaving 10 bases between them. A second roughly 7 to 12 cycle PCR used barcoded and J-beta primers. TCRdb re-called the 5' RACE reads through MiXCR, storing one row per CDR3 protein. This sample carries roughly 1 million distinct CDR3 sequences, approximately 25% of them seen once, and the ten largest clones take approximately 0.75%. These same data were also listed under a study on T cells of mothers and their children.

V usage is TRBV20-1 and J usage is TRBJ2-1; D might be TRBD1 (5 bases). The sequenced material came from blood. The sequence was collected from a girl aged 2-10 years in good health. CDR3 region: CSARVGVSSYNEQFF. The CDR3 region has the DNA TGCAGTGCTAGAGTAGGGGTAAGCTCCTACAATGAGCAGTTCTTC.